One sample yielded the 29 T cell receptor beta chains listed below, sequenced in a study of radiotherapy plus CTLA-4 blockade in lung cancer (dated by TCRdb to 2016 to 2019). Library generation was performed with the immunoSEQ multiplex PCR assay. This immuneACCESS table, as held by TCRdb, lists in-frame sequences with V and J called but not all clones. Of the missing ones, under half trace to an unresolved V gene in checked studies; the others have no known cause. This sample lists about 87,000 clones; around 87% were detected once. The top ten clones comprise around 17% of the sample. Source: peripheral blood, taken from a patient treated with radiotherapy plus ipilimumab. These receptors were obtained from a human donor with non-small cell lung cancer that progressed on radiotherapy plus ipilimumab.

CDR3 sequence: CASSLVTLAGLETQYF. As DNA, the CDR3 is TGTGCCAGCAGCTTAGTTACCCTAGCGGGCCTCGAGACCCAGTACTTC. This chain joins TRBV7-2 and TRBJ2-5; 8 bases match TRBD2. The CDR3 sequence is 16 residues long. The V gene end was trimmed by 1 base and the J gene end by 5 bases; junction bases not matched to a gene: 9. CDR1 SGHTA and CDR2 FQGNSA come from the germline V gene.

V usage is TRBV6-1 and J usage is TRBJ1-2; TRBD1 aligns across 10 bases. With 4 bases clipped from V and 4 bases from J, the junction kept 9 bases outside the gene matches. The germline CDR1 and CDR2 sequences are MNHNS and SASEGT. The CDR3 consists of 16 residues. The CDR3 loop is CASSALRTGGSYGYTF. The CDR3 region has the DNA TGTGCCAGCAGTGCCCTCAGGACAGGGGGGAGCTATGGCTACACCTTC.

V usage is TRBV27 and J usage is TRBJ2-6; no clear D gene. The CDR3 is made up of 15 amino acids. The V gene's germline CDR1 is MNHEY and CDR2 SMNVEV (reference sequence). Trimming removed 7 bases from V and 0 bases from J, with 10 bases in between. CDR3 region: CASTSPSSGANVLTF. In nucleotides, the CDR3 is TGTGCCAGCACCTCCCCATCCTCTGGGGCCAACGTCCTGACTTTC.

A word on this clone: At one of its ends the junction is not consistent with the germline gene, which may arise from a read error. V is TRBV5-1 and J is TRBJ1-3; D gene uncertain. Germline assignment: CDR1 SGHRS and CDR2 YFSETQ. This CDR3 is built from 16 residues. The CDR3 protein is CASSLAAGSSRNTIYF. The CDR3 DNA is TGCGCCAGCAGCTTGGCGGCAGGCAGCTCTAGAAACACCATATATTTT. The whole variable domain, filled in from reference TRBV5-1 and TRBJ1-3, reads KAGVTQTPRYLIKTRGQQVTLSCSPISGHRSVSWYQQTPGQGLQFLFEYFSETQRNKGNFPGRFSGRQFSNSRSEMNVSTLELGDSALYLCASSLAAGSSRNTIYFGEGSWLTVV.

The genes are TRBV7-2 and TRBJ2-7, with 8 bases aligning to TRBD1. CDR1 is SGHTA, CDR2 FQGNSA, per germline. V was pared by 3 bases and J by 1 base, with 5 bases of the junction left unmatched. The CDR3 sequence is 15 residues long. The CDR3 bases are TGTGCCAGCAGCTTTGACAGGGGTTATTCCTACGAGCAGTACTTC. Its protein product is CASSFDRGYSYEQYF.

V and J are TRBV9 and TRBJ2-1; 9 bases are a match to TRBD2. V was clipped by 4 bases and J by 9 bases; unmatched bases: 14. The CDR3 length is 16 residues. Germline V gene data show CDR1 as SGDLS and CDR2 as YYNGEE. The CDR3 DNA reads TGTGCCAGCAGCATTGGTATAGCGGGAGCGTCAAGTGAGCAGTTCTTC. Protein: CASSIGIAGASSEQFF. The full variable domain, its missing parts supplied by reference TRBV9 and TRBJ2-1, is DSGVTQTPKHLITATGQRVTLRCSPRSGDLSVYWYQQSLDQGLQFLIQYYNGEERAKGNILERFSAQQFPDLHSELNLSSLELGDSALYFCASSIGIAGASSEQFFGPGTRLTVL.

The chain has TRBV27 and TRBJ2-5; a weak D match, TRBD1 (5 bases). V gave up 4 bases and J gave up 4 bases, with 16 bases separating them. Germline V gene sequence: CDR1 MNHEY, CDR2 SMNVEV (reference sequence). CDR3 length: 15 amino acids. CDR3: CASSSTERRTETQYF. CDR3 DNA: TGTGCCAGCAGTTCGACAGAACGGAGAACAGAGACCCAGTACTTC.

J is TRBJ2-1 and V is TRBV6-6; either TRBD1 or TRBD2 may supply D (6 bases each). The germline CDR1 and CDR2 sequences are MNHNY and SVGAGI (reference sequence). This CDR3 contains 15 residues. Trimming shortened V by 7 bases and J by 0 bases, and 13 bases separated the two germline ends. The CDR3 sequence: CASTGGRGSYNEQFF. The CDR3 DNA follows: TGTGCCAGCACCGGGGGCAGGGGCTCCTACAATGAGCAGTTCTTC.

In its sample, this clone was seen once. The rearrangement links TRBV5-1 to TRBJ1-2; a possible D gene is TRBD1 (5 bases). The V and J ends lost 5 bases and 0 bases respectively, with 8 bases between them. Germline CDR1 SGHRS, CDR2 YFSETQ. The CDR3 loop spans 13 amino acids. For the CDR3, the DNA is TGCGCCAGCAGTAGGGGAGCTAACTATGGCTACACCTTC. Protein sequence: CASSRGANYGYTF.

The table lists this clone with a count of one. The J gene is TRBJ1-2, the V gene TRBV28, with D unclear. Germline V gene sequence: CDR1 MDHEN, CDR2 SYDVKM. The CDR3 length is 13 residues. The V end was cut by 9 bases, the J end by 0 bases, with 11 bases between. The CDR3 nucleotides are TGTGCCAGGGGTGCGGCAGCTAACTATGGCTACACCTTC. Its translation is CARGAAANYGYTF.

This clone was detected a few times. The V gene is TRBV10-3, the J gene TRBJ1-1; 7 bases are a match to TRBD1. V lost 7 bases to trimming and J lost 1 base; unmatched junction nucleotides: 9. Germline-derived CDR1 and CDR2 are ENHRY and SYGVKD. The CDR3 spans 15 residues. CDR3 sequence: CAITPIQGGNTEAFF. Here the CDR3 DNA reads TGTGCCATCACCCCGATCCAGGGGGGGAACACTGAAGCTTTCTTT.

The rearrangement links TRBV6-5 to TRBJ2-5, with 10 bases identical to TRBD2. The CDR3 extends over 14 amino acids. From germline, CDR1 is MNHEY and CDR2 SVGAGI. Trimming at V came to 5 bases and at J to 5 bases, leaving 5 bases not matched to a gene. The CDR3 loop reads CASSRPGLAETQYF. The CDR3 DNA reads as TGTGCCAGCAGTCGTCCGGGACTAGCGGAGACCCAGTACTTC.

The chain is built from TRBV5-6 and TRBJ1-2; 11 bases align to TRBD1. Germline V gene lookup returns CDR1 SGHDT and CDR2 YYEEEE. This CDR3 is 16 amino acids long. The ends lost 2 bases at V and 1 base at J; junction bases unmatched: 4. The CDR3 nucleotides read TGTGCCAGCAGCTTCGTGGACAGGGGGCTTAACTATGGCTACACCTTC. Its protein product is CASSFVDRGLNYGYTF.

The V call is TRBV9, the J call TRBJ2-3, with D unresolved. V lost 2 bases to trimming and J lost 4 bases, with 11 bases between them. Germline V CDR1 and CDR2: SGDLS, YYNGEE. This CDR3 has 14 residues. DNA for the CDR3: TGTGCCAGCAGCGTGGCTAGTAATCCAGATACGCAGTATTTT. Encoded protein: CASSVASNPDTQYF.

For the CDR3, the DNA is TGTGCCAGCGGACAGGGGGCCGACGGGGAGCTGTTTTTT. Amino acids: CASGQGADGELFF. J is TRBJ2-2 and V is TRBV10-3; 11 nucleotides match TRBD1. There are 13 residues in the CDR3. J lost 7 bases, V lost 10 bases, and 5 bases had no gene match. Germline lookup yields CDR1 ENHRY and CDR2 SYGVKD.

The chain combines TRBV5-1 with TRBJ2-1, with TRBD1 identical over 9 bases. The CDR3 covers 15 residues. Germline assignment: CDR1 SGHRS and CDR2 YFSETQ. V shed 0 bases and J 7 bases; nucleotides not matched to a gene: 5. The CDR3 DNA sequence: TGCGCCAGCAGCTTGGTACAGGGGGCTGGGAATGAGCAGTTCTTC. Its protein is CASSLVQGAGNEQFF.

This clone has just a few counts. The chain recombines TRBV4-2 with TRBJ2-3; D may be TRBD2 (6 bases). V lost 1 base and J 5 bases, leaving 10 bases between the germline ends. Germline loops: CDR1 LGHNA, CDR2 YNFKEQ. The length of the CDR3 is 14 residues. In DNA, the CDR3 is TGTGCCAGCAGCCAAGCCGGGCGGGAAGATACGCAGTATTTT. Translating gives CASSQAGREDTQYF.

CDR3 bases: TGTGCCAGCAGCCAAGTATCAGGTGGACGTGATGGTGAGCAGTTCTTC. It codes for CASSQVSGGRDGEQFF. The J gene is TRBJ2-1, the V gene TRBV4-2; D gene unclear. Germline V gives CDR1 LGHNA, CDR2 YNFKEQ. This CDR3 has 16 residues. V was trimmed by 1 base and J by 9 bases, leaving 19 bases between them.

V is TRBV6-1 and J is TRBJ1-5; D is unresolved. The CDR3 totals 14 residues. Germline CDR1 is MNHNS and CDR2 is SASEGT. Trimming took off 8 bases at V and 0 bases at J, with 11 bases between the two ends. The CDR3 region is CASGGKDSNQPQHF. The CDR3 DNA is TGTGCCAGCGGCGGAAAAGATAGCAATCAGCCCCAGCATTTT.

The genes are TRBV7-9 and TRBJ1-1; possibly TRBD1 for D (6 bases). This CDR3 has 14 residues. Germline V gene data show CDR1 as SEHNR and CDR2 as FQNEAQ (reference sequence). V lost 1 base and J 3 bases, leaving 9 bases between the germline ends. The CDR3 spells CASSLGQADTEAFF. DNA of the CDR3: TGTGCCAGCAGCTTAGGACAGGCAGACACTGAAGCTTTCTTT.

CDR3 nucleotide sequence: TGTGCCAGCAGCGTAGGTCACGAAGTTAATGAAAAACTGTTTTTT. Its protein product is CASSVGHEVNEKLFF. The rearrangement joins TRBV9 to TRBJ1-4; unclear D gene. This CDR3 region has 15 residues. CDR1 is SGDLS and CDR2 is YYNGEE in the germline V gene. The V end lost 0 bases, the J end lost 4 bases, and 10 bases lay between the germline ends.

Only a few counts were recorded for this clone. The rearrangement links TRBV7-8 to TRBJ1-5, with D perhaps matching TRBD1 (5 bases). V lost 3 bases to trimming and J lost 0 bases, with 12 bases between them. This CDR3 is 16 amino acids long. Germline assignment: CDR1 SGHVS and CDR2 FQNEAQ. The CDR3 spells CASSFGAGYSNQPQHF. Here the CDR3 DNA reads TGTGCCAGCAGCTTCGGGGCTGGCTATAGCAATCAGCCCCAGCATTTT.

V usage is TRBV7-2 and J usage is TRBJ1-5; D call uncertain. The germline V and J ends were trimmed by 1 base and 4 bases, with 11 bases remaining between them. This CDR3 is 15 amino acids long. CDR1 and CDR2 from the germline V gene are SGHTA and FQGNSA. Written as DNA, the CDR3 is TGTGCCAGCAGCTTAGGAGGCCGGTGGAATCAGCCCCAGCATTTT. It codes for CASSLGGRWNQPQHF.

V usage is TRBV10-3 and J usage is TRBJ1-4; D may be TRBD1 (6 bases). The CDR3 has 12 residues. Germline V CDR1 and CDR2: ENHRY, SYGVKD. V lost 4 bases and J 10 bases, leaving 10 bases between the germline ends. CDR3 DNA sequence: TGTGCCATCAGTGTTAGGGGGACAAAACTGTTTTTT. It codes for CAISVRGTKLFF.

This clone was detected only once. The chain carries TRBV6-5 and TRBJ2-7; D is perhaps TRBD1 (5 bases). The CDR3 loop spans 13 amino acids. Germline values: CDR1 MNHEY, CDR2 SVGAGI. The V and J ends lost 0 bases and 9 bases respectively, with 12 bases between them. The CDR3 reads CASSYSPGQVQYF. Here the CDR3 DNA reads TGTGCCAGCAGTTACTCACCAGGGCAGGTGCAGTACTTC.

V gene TRBV29-1 combines with J gene TRBJ1-1, with unresolved D. The germline CDR1 and CDR2 sequences are SQVTM and ANQGSEA. The ends were cut back, 4 bases at V and 0 bases at J, with 9 bases in the middle. The CDR3 spans 13 residues. This CDR3 reads CSVALTLNTEAFF. The CDR3 coding sequence is TGCAGCGTTGCCCTGACCCTGAACACTGAAGCTTTCTTT.

This clone has just one count. The chain has TRBV19 and TRBJ2-7; 10 nucleotides match TRBD2. The CDR3 has 14 amino acids. Germline trimming cut 5 bases from V and 2 bases from J; bases unmatched to any gene: 3. CDR1 is LNHDA, CDR2 SQIVND, per germline (reference sequence). The CDR3 region is CASSVAGGPYEQYF. CDR3 sequence (DNA): TGTGCCAGTAGTGTAGCGGGAGGCCCCTACGAGCAGTACTTC.

This sequence joins TRBV2 and TRBJ2-2; D call uncertain. Trimming took 6 bases from V and 3 from J, leaving 11 bases between them. The CDR3 loop spans 14 amino acids. The germline V gene has CDR1 SNHLY and CDR2 FYNNEI. The CDR3 loop is CASRPDQDTGELFF. The CDR3 nucleotides read TGTGCCAGCAGGCCGGACCAAGACACCGGGGAGCTGTTTTTT. Drawing the rest from reference TRBV2 and TRBJ2-2, the complete variable domain is EPEVTQTPSHQVTQMGQEVILRCVPISNHLYFYWYRQILGQKVEFLVSFYNNEISEKSEIFDDQFSVERPDGSNFTLKIRSTKLEDSAMYFCASRPDQDTGELFFGEGSRLTVL.

This rearrangement joins TRBV6-5 to TRBJ1-5, with 7 bases lining up with TRBD1. There are 13 residues in the CDR3. Germline assignment: CDR1 MNHEY and CDR2 SVGAGI. Trimming took 4 bases from V and 7 from J; bases not matched to a gene: 4. CDR3 residues: CASSWDSIQPQHF. The CDR3, as DNA: TGTGCCAGCAGTTGGGACAGCATCCAGCCCCAGCATTTT.